The sequence of this T cell receptor (beta chain) was determined in a study of blood T cells in healthy people across ages. Individuals who donated were healthy Caucasians from Russia aged roughly 6 to 90. Study-level points and caveats: TCR beta diversity per million T cells fell roughly linearly with age.

Next came a second PCR, run for roughly 6 to 11 cycles, which used a sample-barcoded 5' primer along with a J-beta primer mix. Unique molecular identifiers of 12 random nucleotides labeled each cDNA. TCRdb re-analysed the 5' RACE reads in MiXCR, keeping a single row per CDR3 protein. The table lists hundreds of thousands of distinct CDR3 sequences, more than 45% of them singletons, with about 20% in the top ten. As to this clonotype: Its antigen is unidentified.

Trimming removed 3 bases at V and 6 bases at J, with 18 bases between. Germline-derived CDR1 and CDR2 are DFQATT and SNEGSKA (reference sequence). The CDR3 spans 15 residues. The V and J genes are TRBV20-1 and TRBJ2-1; D not certain. The TCR originated in a man under 40 in good health. Sequenced: blood. CDR3 amino acids: CSASLTGRPINEQFF. CDR3 coding DNA: TGCAGTGCTAGTTTGACTGGGCGACCGATCAATGAGCAGTTCTTC.